The present entry profiles one T cell receptor beta chain with its context. This clonotype has just a few counts. Its antigen remains unidentified. There are no base qualities to consult, and no much larger clone falls within one base. The data were taken from a study of blood T cells in healthy people across ages (dated by TCRdb to the mid-2010s). Describing the broader study: In model experiments, template switching captured roughly one uniquely barcoded TCR beta cDNA molecule for every two T cells. The study analyzed two additional independent replicas of 1 million unique cDNA reads from the same blood draw for two donors, one aged 18 to 30 and one aged 80 or older. Four age groups were formed from the donors: young (average approximately 15 years), middle-aged (approximately 40), aged (around 68) and long-lived (less than 85). Age-related changes in TCR beta repertoire diversity were measured in the study by deep sequencing normalized with unique cDNA molecular identifiers. To avoid experimental bias, donors of different ages were randomly spread across the sequencing lanes.

General findings and caveats noted by the study authors: Compared with the aged group, more naive CD4+ T cells, fewer expanded clones and increased TCR diversity were shown by the long-lived group, suggesting age selection. Estimates of total diversity based on one million sequenced T cells were considered lower bounds and underestimates. Because profiling used bulk unsorted PBMCs, naive and antigen-experienced compartments could not be compared conclusively. The CMV infection status of donors was not known, potentially confounding age-related changes in expanded clonotypes. Observed TCR beta diversity per million T cells fell roughly linearly with age, and a significant reduction was already apparent by age around 40. The percentage of naive T cells measured by flow cytometry correlated strongly with observed TCR beta diversity.

V lost 5 bases and J lost 10 bases; the stretch between them is 12 bases long. Inclusive of the bounding cysteine and phenylalanine, the CDR3 is 13 residues long. The entry retains the CDR3 DNA only, 39 bases that are in frame from base 1. Library preparation used 5' RACE. The sample was run on an Illumina HiSeq 2500. The second PCR ran for roughly 7 to 12 cycles and used a J-beta primer mix along with a sample-barcoded 5' primer. A unique molecular identifier was introduced onto each TCR beta cDNA molecule by a template-switch 5' adaptor carrying 12 random nucleotides. Each sample yielded at least 2.5 million CDR3-containing paired-end reads. First-strand cDNA synthesis was performed from all RNA using the Mint cDNA synthesis kit, with priming by a TRBC-specific oligonucleotide. Following uracil-DNA glycosylase treatment, a first 18-cycle PCR with universal primers M1SS and BC2_uni_R was performed on all cDNA. As for how the authors treated the data: For normalization, 1 million high-quality reads, each with a distinct molecular identifier, were randomly selected from each sample. Instead of being binned into consensus sequences, reads with shared molecular identifiers were discarded. MiTCR, run with a Q25 quality threshold and the strictest error-elimination algorithm, handled CDR3 identification, clonotype clustering and error correction. Lower-bound total TCR beta diversity was estimated with a nonparametric unseen species model using Euler transformation. TCRdb reworked the public reads: Q25 trimming with fastp, MiXCR clone assembly, productive beta chains retained. CDR3 protein sequences are deduplicated, and each keeps its most common genes and DNA. These V and J calls originate from TCRdb's pipeline instead of the authors' own analysis. The sample has around 800,000 distinct CDR3 sequences on record, 46% of them singletons. Of the sample, roughly 18% falls within the top ten clones.

The donors were 40 or so Caucasian individuals from Russia, aged roughly 6 to 100 years, who were systemically healthy. Each donor gave approximately 9.3 milliliters of peripheral blood, collected into EDTA-treated Vacutainer tubes. Ficoll-Paque density-gradient centrifugation was used to isolate PBMCs, with at least 6 million per sample. Trizol reagent was used to extract total RNA from the PBMCs, yielding at least 6 micrograms per sample. The percentages of naive CD45RAhigh/CD27high T cells were determined by flow cytometry on a PBMC aliquot from every donor. Input material: blood. The clonotype comes from a man older than 75 in good health. The V gene is TRBV12-3 or TRBV12-4 and the J gene is TRBJ1-6; TRBD1 is possibly the D segment (6 matching bases). CDR3 protein: CASSIQGRSPLHF. The base sequence is TGTGCCAGCAGTATACAGGGTCGGTCACCCCTCCACTTT.